The rows below give T cell receptor beta chains drawn from one sample of a study of OX40 agonist ivuxolimab in advanced cancers. Measured with immunoSEQ multiplex PCR; TCRdb has only the in-frame clones, and not every one. The repertoire consists of fewer than 45,000 clones, with around nine tenths occurring once and the leading ten covering roughly 12%. Sequenced here: CD4+ or CD8+ T cells sorted from blood, sampled in a trial of the OX40 agonist ivuxolimab. The receptors derive from an adult with an advanced solid tumor such as melanoma, head and neck, liver or kidney cancer. The CDR3 runs from the conserved cysteine through the conserved F or W. Each record gives: V gene, clone size, J gene, D gene, CDR3 DNA, CDR3 protein. The D gene is left open where the match is weak. The size field is filled for only some rows; it gives once, few, many or a size class.

TRBV6-6	.	TRBJ1-6	.	TGTGCCAGCAGTCAACAGTATAATTCACCCCTCCACTTT	CASSQQYNSPLHF
TRBV6-6	.	TRBJ2-7	.	TGTGCCAGCAGTTACCGGCAGGAGCAGTACTTC	CASSYRQEQYF
TRBV19	.	TRBJ2-3	TRBD2	TGTGCCAGTAGTAACCGAGCGGGAGGGCCTGATACGCAGTATTTT	CASSNRAGGPDTQYF
TRBV27	.	TRBJ1-6	.	TGTGCCAGCAGTTTATTGTGGACCGCCCAGCCAGGGCCGAATTCACCCCTCCACTTT	CASSLLWTAQPGPNSPLHF
TRBV11-3	.	TRBJ1-2	TRBD1	TGTGCCAGCAGCTTAGCGGGGACAGATAACTATGGCTACACCTTC	CASSLAGTDNYGYTF
TRBV29-1	.	TRBJ1-2	.	TGCAGCGTTGAAGATCTTCGAAGAAGGGGGTCGGGCTACACCTTC	CSVEDLRRRGSGYTF
TRBV5-4	.	TRBJ2-1	TRBD2	TGTGCCAGCAGCCTTTCAACGGGAGGATCTTATGAGCAGTTCTTC	CASSLSTGGSYEQFF
TRBV5-1	.	TRBJ1-1	.	TGCGCCAGCAGGTCCCCCGAGGTGAACACTGAAGCTTTCTTT	CASRSPEVNTEAFF
TRBV30	.	TRBJ1-3	.	TGTGCCTGGAGTGTACTTAGTCGTTGGACAGAAGGAAACACCATATATTTT	CAWSVLSRWTEGNTIYF
TRBV30	once	TRBJ2-4	.	TGTGCCTGGAGTGTGGGGGTAGGAAACATTCAGTACTTC	CAWSVGVGNIQYF
TRBV4-1	.	TRBJ1-1	.	TGCGCCAGCAGCCAAGTCCCGACAGCGAACACTGAAGCTTTCTTT	CASSQVPTANTEAFF
TRBV30	once	TRBJ1-2	.	TGTGCGTCGAGGGAGGGGCCCTATGGCTACACCTTC	CASREGPYGYTF
TRBV18	.	TRBJ2-7	TRBD1	TGTGCCAGCTCACCCCGGACAGGGGGCGGGATCGAGCAGTACTTC	CASSPRTGGGIEQYF
TRBV29-1	.	TRBJ1-2	.	TGCAGCGTTGACGGAAGACCTGCCTATGGCTACACCTTC	CSVDGRPAYGYTF
TRBV7-3	.	TRBJ2-1	TRBD2	TGTGCCAGCAGCTCCCAAGGGATAGCGGGAGGGTACAATGAGCAGTTCTTC	CASSSQGIAGGYNEQFF
TRBV7-2	.	TRBJ2-7	TRBD2	TGTGCCAGCAGCTTGGGGAGCGGGAGCCCCTCCTACGAGCAGTACTTC	CASSLGSGSPSYEQYF
TRBV7-9	.	TRBJ1-2	.	TGTGCCACCCTGGAATCTGGCTACACCTTC	CATLESGYTF
TRBV19	.	TRBJ2-4	.	TGTGCCAGCACAAGGTGGGGGGAAAACATTCAGTACTTC	CASTRWGENIQYF
TRBV11-3	.	TRBJ2-7	TRBD1	TGTGCCAGCAGCCCCACACCCGGGACAGATTCCGAGCAGTACTTC	CASSPTPGTDSEQYF
TRBV7-9	.	TRBJ2-1	TRBD2	TGTGCCAGCAGCTTAGCTCTGGGTAGCGGGAGTTCCAATGAGCAGTTCTTC	CASSLALGSGSSNEQFF
TRBV2	.	TRBJ2-7	.	TGTGCCAGCAGCGCGGACAGATACGAGCAGTACTTC	CASSADRYEQYF
TRBV29-1	.	TRBJ2-1	.	TGCAGCGTTGAAGGCCGTGGTACACGGGGGCGGAATGAGCAGTTCTTC	CSVEGRGTRGRNEQFF
TRBV11-2	once	TRBJ2-3	TRBD2	TGTGCCAGCAGAAGCGGGAGTAAACCGGATACGCAGTATTTT	CASRSGSKPDTQYF
TRBV28	.	TRBJ2-7	TRBD2	TGTGCCAGCAGTTCGAACCCGGGACTAGCGGGTTACGAGCAGTACTTC	CASSSNPGLAGYEQYF
TRBV7-3	.	TRBJ2-1	TRBD2	TGTGCCAGCAGCTTCGGTGGACTAGCGATCAATGAGCAGTTCTTC	CASSFGGLAINEQFF
TRBV30	.	TRBJ2-1	TRBD2	TGTGCCTGGAGTCTGGGACTAGCGGAGTCCAATGAGCAGTTCTTC	CAWSLGLAESNEQFF
TRBV5-1	once	TRBJ2-1	.	TGCGCCAGCAGCTCCGGGACTTCCTACAATGAGCAGTTCTTC	CASSSGTSYNEQFF
TRBV11-2	.	TRBJ1-3	.	TGTGCCAGCAGCCCTGGTTTAGAAGGAAACACCATATATTTT	CASSPGLEGNTIYF
TRBV9	once	TRBJ1-1	.	TGTGCCAGCGGTAGGGGAGATGAAGCTTTCTTT	CASGRGDEAFF
TRBV7-2	.	TRBJ1-5	.	TGTGCCAGCAGCGAAGGAGGCGGAGGAGGTTGGCCCCAGCATTTT	CASSEGGGGGWPQHF
TRBV14	.	TRBJ2-3	.	TGTGCCAGCAGCCAAGATCGGCTAGCCCTGGTTGGTACAGATACGCAGTATTTT	CASSQDRLALVGTDTQYF
TRBV9	.	TRBJ2-1	.	TGTGCCAGCAGCGTACTTAGCGGATGGCAAAGAAACAATGAGCAGTTCTTC	CASSVLSGWQRNNEQFF
TRBV11-3	.	TRBJ2-1	TRBD1	TGTGCCAGCAGTTACGACAGGGGAGCCTACAATGAGCAGTTCTTC	CASSYDRGAYNEQFF
TRBV27	.	TRBJ1-4	.	TGTGCCAGCAGTCCCATCCTAGGGGTCACTAATGAAAAACTGTTTTTT	CASSPILGVTNEKLFF
TRBV19	.	TRBJ1-2	.	TGTGCCAGTAGTCCTCTGGGGCCGATCGGCTACACCTTC	CASSPLGPIGYTF
TRBV28	.	TRBJ2-2	.	TGTGCCAGCAGTTCCACCCTGGGGGTGAACACCGGGGAGCTGTTTTTT	CASSSTLGVNTGELFF
TRBV18	.	TRBJ1-5	.	TGTGCCAGCTCCCAGGGTATAAGCAATCAGCCCCAGCATTTT	CASSQGISNQPQHF
TRBV4-1	.	TRBJ1-3	TRBD1	TGCGCCAGCAGCCAAGCTGGGACAGGACGCTCTGGAAACACCATATATTTT	CASSQAGTGRSGNTIYF
TRBV9	.	TRBJ2-3	.	TGTGCCAGCAGTGCTTTTGGGGGGAAAGATACGCAGTATTTT	CASSAFGGKDTQYF
TRBV6-1	.	TRBJ2-1	TRBD1	TGTGCCAGCACTTTACCCAGGGGGCCCTACAATGAGCAGTTCTTC	CASTLPRGPYNEQFF
TRBV2	.	TRBJ2-1	.	TGTGCCAGCAGTCGGTTCGACAATGAGCAGTTCTTC	CASSRFDNEQFF
TRBV19	.	TRBJ2-1	TRBD2	TGTGCCAGTAGCCCCATCCTTACTAGCGGGAGACATGAGCAGTTCTTC	CASSPILTSGRHEQFF
TRBV30	.	TRBJ2-7	TRBD2	TGTGCCTGGAGAGCCTTGGGCGGGAGCTACGAGCAGTACTTC	CAWRALGGSYEQYF
TRBV6-5	.	TRBJ2-3	.	TGTGCCAGCAGACCGACTACCGGGGTTACGCAGTATTTT	CASRPTTGVTQYF
TRBV9	.	TRBJ2-5	.	TGTGCCAGCAGCGTAGTAGGGGGAAAAGAGACCCAGTACTTC	CASSVVGGKETQYF
TRBV5-1	.	TRBJ2-1	.	TGCGCCAGCAGCTTGAATCTCGGGCCGAGTAATGAGCAGTTCTTC	CASSLNLGPSNEQFF
TRBV7-6	.	TRBJ1-1	.	TGTGCCAGCAGCTTAGCGGGGGCCGAAGCTTTCTTT	CASSLAGAEAFF